Shown below are 23 T cell receptor beta chains from a single sample sequenced in a study of tissue T cells after allogeneic stem cell transplantation. TCRdb's copy holds only in-frame clones and misses some; the assay was immunoSEQ multiplex PCR. Of more than 45,000 clones listed, over 70% are singletons. The source material was sorted cells pooled from one or two spleens. The origin of the receptors is a pool of C57BL/6 mice in good health.

Of note for this clone: Mouse germline and gene names are used. The read stops 1 residue short of the end of the CDR3; the missing end is completed from the germline J gene. This sequence joins TRBV16 and TRBJ1-1, with D tentatively TRBD1 (6 bases). This CDR3 has 12 residues. The V gene's germline CDR1 is SGHSA and CDR2 FRNQAP. V was clipped by 5 bases and J by 4 bases, with 8 bases between them. CDR3 residues: CASSTQGTEVFF. The covered CDR3 bases are TGTGCAAGCAGCACACAGGGCACAGAAGTCTTC.

This clone has just a few counts. Gene names are mouse gene names. The sequence runs out 1 residue before the end of the CDR3; the remainder is reconstructed from the germline J gene. This chain links TRBV13-2 with TRBJ1-5; D ambiguous. This CDR3 has 12 residues. The V and J ends lost 5 bases and 5 bases respectively, with 8 bases between them. CDR1 and CDR2 (germline): NNHNN, SYGAGS (reference sequence). CDR3 sequence reads: CASGWADQAPLF. The part of the CDR3 DNA that was read is TGTGCCAGCGGGTGGGCAGACCAGGCTCCGCTT.

As for this clone: Gene labels here are mouse ones. The CDR3 DNA, read in part, is TGTGCCAGCTCCCACGACAATGCAAACTCCGACTACACC. Translation: CASSHDNANSDYT. The full CDR3 protein reads CASSHDNANSDYTF. The chain uses TRBV12-1 and TRBJ1-2; no definite D call. Coverage ceases 1 residue before the CDR3 finishes, and the germline J gene fills in the end. The CDR3 contains 14 residues. Germline CDR1 SGHSN, CDR2 HYEKVE. Deletions cut 4 bases from V and 0 bases from J, with 11 bases between.

Comment on this clone: Gene names are mouse gene names. The CDR3 is cut off 1 residue early in the read; its end comes from the germline J gene. The genes are TRBV19 and TRBJ1-4; 9 nucleotides align to TRBD1. After removal of 6 bases from V and 3 bases from J, the junction contained 6 bases not matched to a gene. This CDR3 spans 15 amino acids. Germline V lookup: CDR1 FNHDT, CDR2 SITEND (reference sequence). This chain's CDR3 is CASTRRQGANERLFF. The CDR3 bases that were read are TGTGCCAGCACCCGTCGACAGGGGGCCAACGAAAGATTATTT.

Remarks on this clone: All gene names here are mouse names. The read finishes 1 residue shy of the CDR3 end, and the germline J gene is used to complete it. The chain links TRBV1 to TRBJ2-5; the D gene is possibly TRBD2 (5 bases). CDR3 length equals 14 residues. The germline V and J ends were trimmed by 0 bases and 8 bases, with 12 bases remaining between them. Germline-derived CDR1 and CDR2 are NSQYPW and LRSPGD (reference sequence). CDR3 DNA, as far as it was read: TGCACCTGCAGTGCAGATTATGGGGAAGGCACCCAGTAC. Its protein is CTCSADYGEGTQY. The full-length CDR3 reads as CTCSADYGEGTQYF.

As to this clone: Gene names are the mouse ones. The missing CDR3 end, 1 residue past where the read stops, is filled in from the germline J gene. This chain connects TRBV12-1 to TRBJ2-5; either TRBD1 or TRBD2 may fit D (5 bases each). Trimming took off 0 bases at V and 6 bases at J, with 12 bases between the two ends. The CDR3 totals 14 residues. The germline CDR1 and CDR2 sequences are SGHSN and HYEKVE. The sequenced CDR3 bases are TGTGCCAGCTCTCTCGGTGGGGACGGGGACACCCAGTAC. This gives the protein CASSLGGDGDTQY. The complete CDR3 reads CASSLGGDGDTQYF.

This clone was seen a few times. Genes here carry mouse names. CDR3 amino acids: CGARGGSYEQYF. The covered CDR3 bases are TGTGGTGCTAGGGGGGGCTCCTATGAACAGTAC. The chain combines TRBV20 with TRBJ2-7, with no clear D. The read comes to an end 1 residue before the CDR3 does, leaving the germline J gene to fill in the end. The CDR3 consists of 12 residues. The V and J ends lost 1 base and 0 bases respectively, with 4 bases between them. Germline V gene data show CDR1 as GFQATS and CDR2 as STVNSAI. Filled out from reference TRBV20 and TRBJ2-7, the complete variable domain reads GALVYQYPRRTICKSGTSMRMECQAVGFQATSVAWYRQSPQKTFELIALSTVNSAIKYEQNFTQEKFPISHPNLSFSSMTVLNAYLEDRGLYLCGARGGSYEQYFGPGTRLTVL.

This clone has just a few counts. Germline and genes here are mouse. The CDR3 end is not reached by the read, which stops 1 residue before it; the germline J gene fills it in. The chain combines TRBV1 with TRBJ2-7; 7 nucleotides line up with TRBD2. The CDR3 is made up of 16 amino acids. Trimming at V came to 0 bases and at J to 0 bases, leaving 5 bases not matched to a gene. Germline values: CDR1 NSQYPW, CDR2 LRSPGD (reference sequence). Partial CDR3 DNA: TGCACCTGCAGTGCAGATACTGGGGTGAGCTCCTATGAACAGTAC. Amino acids: CTCSADTGVSSYEQY. The complete CDR3 protein is CTCSADTGVSSYEQYF.

Concerning this clone itself: Mouse germline and gene names are used. The CDR3 is cut off 1 residue early in the read; its end comes from the germline J gene. The chain combines TRBV3 with TRBJ2-5; 10 bases align to TRBD2. The CDR3 totals 14 residues. With V trimmed by 3 bases and J by 4 bases, 1 base remained unmatched. The V gene's germline CDR1 is SNHLY and CDR2 FYNGKV (reference sequence). The DNA read from the CDR3 is TGTGCCAGCAGCTTTGGACTGGGGGAAGACACCCAGTAC. It codes for CASSFGLGEDTQY. The CDR3 in its entirety is CASSFGLGEDTQYF.

In the case of this clone: The listed genes are named as in mouse. The read falls 1 residue short of the CDR3 end, and the missing part is taken from the germline J gene. The chain has TRBV13-2 and TRBJ1-4; 8 bases line up with TRBD1. Germline trimming cut 6 bases from V and 3 bases from J; bases unmatched to any gene: 4. The CDR3 extends over 14 amino acids. The germline CDR1 and CDR2 sequences are NNHNN and SYGAGS (reference sequence). CDR3 loop: CASAHRGTNERLFF. The CDR3 bases that were read are TGTGCCAGCGCCCACAGGGGGACCAACGAAAGATTATTT.

With regard to this clone: The listed genes are named as in mouse. CDR3 DNA (partial): TGTGCCAGCAGCCAAGATGGAGCAAACCAAGACACCCAGTAC. This gives the protein CASSQDGANQDTQY. The full CDR3 protein reads CASSQDGANQDTQYF. The chain has TRBV5 and TRBJ2-5; D uncertain. The read terminates 1 residue ahead of where the CDR3 ends, so the germline J gene completes it. Trimming took off 0 bases at V and 0 bases at J, with 7 bases between the two ends. From germline, CDR1 is LGHNA and CDR2 YNLKQL (reference sequence). The CDR3 has 15 residues.

About this clone: Gene names follow the mouse nomenclature. The CDR3 end is not reached by the read, which stops 1 residue before it; the germline J gene fills it in. The gene calls are TRBV29 and TRBJ2-3; TRBD1 aligns across 10 bases. The CDR3 extends over 15 amino acids. Germline CDR1 and CDR2: MSHET and SYDVDS. V lost 0 bases and J lost 6; bases outside the gene matches: 3. CDR3 amino acids: CASSLSGQGSETLYF. The covered CDR3 bases are TGTGCTAGCAGTTTATCGGGACAGGGGAGTGAAACGCTGTAT.

Regarding this clone: Gene names and germline refer to mouse. The CDR3 end is not reached by the read, which stops 1 residue before it; the germline J gene fills it in. V is TRBV5 and J is TRBJ2-7; 12 bases fit TRBD1. Trimming cost V 0 bases and J 7 bases; bases outside gene matches: 4. Looked up from germline, CDR1 is LGHNA and CDR2 is YNLKQL (reference sequence). CDR3 length: 15 amino acids. The CDR3 bases that were read are TGTGCCAGCAGCCAAGATAGGGACAGGGGGCGAGAACAGTAC. It specifies CASSQDRDRGREQY. The entire CDR3 protein is CASSQDRDRGREQYF.

As regards this clone: All gene names here are mouse names. The read terminates 1 residue before the CDR3 end, so the remaining end is supplied by the germline J gene. This chain uses TRBV19 with TRBJ2-4; 7 nucleotides agree with TRBD2. The CDR3 is 11 residues long. J gave up 5 bases and V 6 bases, and 0 bases lay outside the gene matches. Germline-derived CDR1 and CDR2 are FNHDT and SITEND (reference sequence). The part of the CDR3 DNA that was read is TGTGCCAGCACTGGGGGAAACACCTTGTAC. Its protein product is CASTGGNTLY. The entire CDR3 sequence reads CASTGGNTLYF.

A note on this clone: The listed genes are named as in mouse. The read finishes 1 residue shy of the CDR3 end, and the germline J gene is used to complete it. This chain links TRBV13-2 with TRBJ1-1, with 7 bases that match TRBD1. V lost 0 bases and J lost 4; bases outside the gene matches: 3. The CDR3 has 14 residues. CDR1 is NNHNN and CDR2 is SYGAGS in the germline V gene (reference sequence). CDR3: CASGDEQGSTEVFF. The CDR3 bases that were read are TGTGCCAGCGGTGATGAACAGGGGAGCACAGAAGTCTTC.

A note on this clone: Gene names denote mouse genes. The observed sequence ends 1 residue before the CDR3 terminus, with the missing tail filled in from the germline J gene. This chain links TRBV29 with TRBJ2-7; D gene ambiguous. V was trimmed by 5 bases and J by 2 bases, leaving 7 bases between them. Per the germline V gene, CDR1 is MSHET and CDR2 is SYDVDS. The CDR3 runs 12 residues. The DNA read from the CDR3 is TGTGCTAGCAGTCCAAACACCTATGAACAGTAC. Translation gives CASSPNTYEQY. The whole CDR3 sequence reads CASSPNTYEQYF. The complete variable domain, with remaining parts taken from reference TRBV29 and TRBJ2-7, reads DMKVTQMPRYLIKRMGENVLLECGQDMSHETMYWYRQDPGLGLQLIYISYDVDSNSEGDIPKGYRVSRKKREHFSLILDSAKTNQTSVYFCASSPNTYEQYFGPGTRLTVL.

This clone appeared a few times. Mouse gene names and germline throughout. The read comes to an end 1 residue before the CDR3 does, leaving the germline J gene to fill in the end. This sample includes further DNA sequences coding for the same CDR3. The rearrangement links TRBV19 to TRBJ2-1, with 9 bases identical to TRBD2. V was pared by 1 base and J by 1 base, with 0 bases of the junction left unmatched. The CDR3 is 15 amino acids. Per the germline V gene, CDR1 is FNHDT and CDR2 is SITEND (reference sequence). CDR3 DNA, as far as it was read: TGTGCCAGCAGTATAACTGGGGGGAACTATGCTGAGCAGTTC. The encoded protein is CASSITGGNYAEQF. The CDR3 as a whole reads CASSITGGNYAEQFF.

Notes on this clone: Mouse gene names apply. The CDR3 end is not reached by the read, which stops 1 residue before it; the germline J gene fills it in. Other DNA sequences in this specimen translate into the identical CDR3. V is TRBV2 and J is TRBJ1-3; D not certain. CDR3 length: 15 residues. Trimming cost V 0 bases and J 0 bases, with 6 bases left between them. From germline, CDR1 is LGHNA and CDR2 YSYQKL. The CDR3 DNA, read in part, is TGTGCCAGCAGCCAAGATCCCAATTCTGGAAATACGCTCTAT. Its protein is CASSQDPNSGNTLY. The whole CDR3 protein is CASSQDPNSGNTLYF.

Of note for this clone: Gene and germline names: mouse. CDR3 loop: CASSDEDSSQNTLYF. The covered CDR3 bases are TGTGCCAGCAGTGATGAGGACAGCAGTCAAAACACCTTGTAC. The chain links TRBV13-1 to TRBJ2-4, with D tentatively TRBD1 (6 bases). The read stops 1 residue short of the end of the CDR3; the missing end is completed from the germline J gene. The ends were cut back, 0 bases at V and 0 bases at J, with 8 bases in the middle. This CDR3 spans 15 amino acids. Germline CDR1 is NSHNY and CDR2 is SYGAGN.

As concerns this clone: Gene names refer to mouse genes. Read sequence stops 1 residue before the CDR3 end, and the germline J gene provides the missing end. The chain joins TRBV15 to TRBJ1-1, with 7 bases fitting TRBD1. CDR3 length: 14 residues. Germline V gene lookup returns CDR1 SGHND and CDR2 FRSKSL. V lost 2 bases and J lost 3; bases outside the gene matches: 3. CDR3 sequence: CASSLQGGDTEVFF. The covered CDR3 bases are TGTGCCAGCAGTTTACAGGGGGGGGACACAGAAGTCTTC.

In the case of this clone: Gene names are the mouse ones. The read ends 1 residue shy of where the CDR3 ends; the end is completed using the germline J gene. The chain joins TRBV29 to TRBJ1-4; the D is unclear. The CDR3 has 16 amino acids. Trimming left V 0 bases short and J 0 bases short, with 8 bases between. Germline CDR1 and CDR2: MSHET and SYDVDS. The CDR3 sequence: CASSLSWQISNERLFF. CDR3 bases read: TGTGCTAGCAGTTTATCCTGGCAGATTTCCAACGAAAGATTATTT.

As for this clone: Gene labels here are mouse ones. The CDR3 end is not reached by the read, which stops 1 residue before it; the germline J gene fills it in. The J gene is TRBJ2-2, the V gene TRBV12-1; 9 bases agree with TRBD2. The CDR3 spans 15 residues. The ends lost 4 bases at V and 1 base at J; junction bases unmatched: 3. CDR1 is SGHSN and CDR2 is HYEKVE in the germline V gene. The CDR3 is CASSSTGGNTGQLYF. The sequenced part of the CDR3 DNA is TGTGCCAGCTCCTCGACTGGGGGAAACACCGGGCAGCTCTAC. Using reference TRBV12-1 and TRBJ2-2 for the parts outside the CDR3, the full variable domain is DSGVVQSPRHIIKEKGGRSVLTCIPISGHSNVVWYQQTLGKELKFLIQHYEKVERDKGFLPSRFSVQQFDDYHSEMNMSALELEDSAMYFCASSSTGGNTGQLYFGEGSKLTVL.

Worth noting for this clone: Mouse names are used for the genes. With the read ending 1 residue before the CDR3 end, the germline J gene is used to fill in that end. The chain combines TRBV13-3 with TRBJ1-1, with D possibly being TRBD1 (5 bases). CDR1 is NNHDY, CDR2 SYVADS, per germline. V shed 2 bases and J shed 3 bases, with 5 bases lying between them. The CDR3 has 12 amino acids. The CDR3 is CASSDRDTEVFF. CDR3 DNA (partial): TGTGCCAGCAGTGACAGGGACACAGAAGTCTTC.